A single T cell receptor (beta chain) is shown here with its context. No antigen is known for it. This record comes from a study of CD8 T cells in ankylosing spondylitis. This CDR3 region has 15 residues. Germline V gives CDR1 SGHNT, CDR2 YENEEA. V was pared by 5 bases and J by 4 bases, with 10 bases of the junction left unmatched. MiXCR was run by TCRdb on the 5' RACE reads, yielding one entry per CDR3 protein. In the table there are 750,000 to 850,000 distinct CDR3 sequences, 10% to 15% of which are singletons. General study results and limits: Characteristic, it appeared, of ankylosing spondylitis blood was a TCR beta motif of about eight highly homologous variants.

The chain recombines TRBV11-3 with TRBJ1-1, with TRBD1 matching 7 bases. This sequence originates from a male donor with ankylosing spondylitis. Sequenced input: blood, either unsorted or a sorted T cell fraction (not recorded which). The CDR3 spells CASSPGGGASTEAFF. The CDR3 DNA follows: TGTGCCAGCAGCCCAGGGGGGGGGGCGAGCACTGAAGCTTTCTTT. Full variable domain (rest looked up from reference TRBV11-3 and TRBJ1-1): EAGVVQSPRYKIIEKKQPVAFWCNPISGHNTLYWYLQNLGQGPELLIRYENEEAVDDSQLPKDRFSAERLKGVDSTLKIQPAELGDSAVYLCASSPGGGASTEAFFGQGTRLTVV.